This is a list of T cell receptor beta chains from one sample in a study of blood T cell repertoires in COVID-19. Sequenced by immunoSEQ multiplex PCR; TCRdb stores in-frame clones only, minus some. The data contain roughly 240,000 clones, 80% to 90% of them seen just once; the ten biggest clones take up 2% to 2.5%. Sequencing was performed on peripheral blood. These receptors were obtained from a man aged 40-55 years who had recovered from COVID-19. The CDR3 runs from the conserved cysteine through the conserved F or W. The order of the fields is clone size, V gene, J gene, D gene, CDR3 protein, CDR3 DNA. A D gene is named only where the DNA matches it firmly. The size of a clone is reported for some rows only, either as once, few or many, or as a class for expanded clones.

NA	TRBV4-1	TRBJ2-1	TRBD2	CASSQSGTSANPPGFF	TGCGCCAGCAGCCAGTCCGGGACTAGCGCCAACCCACCGGGGTTCTTC
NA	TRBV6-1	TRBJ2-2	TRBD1	CASSELTGDYGELFF	TGTGCCAGCAGTGAACTAACAGGGGATTACGGGGAGCTGTTTTTT
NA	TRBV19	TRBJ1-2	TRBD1	CASSVGQGLYGYTF	TGTGCCAGTAGTGTCGGACAGGGCCTCTATGGCTACACCTTC
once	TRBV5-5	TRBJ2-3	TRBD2	CASNLGTSGISDTQYF	TGTGCCAGCAACCTCGGGACTAGCGGGATCTCAGATACGCAGTATTTT
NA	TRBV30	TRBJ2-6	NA	CAWSGGDSSSGANVLTF	TGTGCCTGGAGTGGGGGGGACAGCAGCTCTGGGGCCAACGTCCTGACTTTC
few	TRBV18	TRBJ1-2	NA	CASSPPGGAYGYTF	TGTGCCAGCTCACCACCGGGAGGGGCCTATGGCTACACCTTC
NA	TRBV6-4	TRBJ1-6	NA	CASSEGGLNSPLHF	TGTGCCAGCAGTGAAGGCGGGTTGAATTCACCCCTCCACTTT
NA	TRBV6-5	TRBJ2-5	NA	CASSYSWGLQETQYF	TGTGCCAGCAGTTACTCGTGGGGCCTCCAAGAGACCCAGTACTTC
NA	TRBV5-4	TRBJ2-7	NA	CASSLVTSRDSYEQYF	TGTGCCAGCAGCCTGGTGACCTCCAGGGACTCCTACGAGCAGTACTTC
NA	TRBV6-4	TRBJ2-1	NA	CASGRASSSYNEQFF	TGTGCCAGTGGGCGGGCTAGTAGCTCCTACAATGAGCAGTTCTTC
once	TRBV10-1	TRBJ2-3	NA	CATDGVAGSTQYF	TGCGCCACCGACGGGGTGGCGGGATCTACGCAGTATTTT
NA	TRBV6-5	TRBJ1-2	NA	CASSHRGGGYGYTF	TGTGCCAGCAGTCATCGGGGGGGCGGATATGGCTACACCTTC
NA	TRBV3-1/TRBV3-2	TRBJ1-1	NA	CASLGGAEAFF	TGTGCCAGCCTTGGGGGGGCTGAAGCTTTCTTT
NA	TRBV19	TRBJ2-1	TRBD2	CASSIWSGRENEQFF	TGTGCCAGTAGTATCTGGAGCGGGAGGGAGAATGAGCAGTTCTTC
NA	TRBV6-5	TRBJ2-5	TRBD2	CASSRDYRQETQYF	TGTGCCAGCAGTCGGGACTACAGACAAGAGACCCAGTACTTC
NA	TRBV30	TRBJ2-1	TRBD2	CAWAQASGTRGQFF	TGTGCCTGGGCGCAGGCTAGCGGGACCCGGGGGCAGTTCTTC
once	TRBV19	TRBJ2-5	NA	CASRTKGRRGQGQETQYF	TGTGCCAGTAGGACTAAGGGTCGGCGAGGCCAAGGCCAAGAGACCCAGTACTTC
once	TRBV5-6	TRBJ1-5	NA	CASSLYGDSNQPQHF	TGTGCCAGCAGCTTGTACGGGGATAGCAATCAGCCCCAGCATTTT
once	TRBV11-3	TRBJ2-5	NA	CASSTRVMRQETQYF	TGTGCCAGCAGCACCCGGGTTATGAGACAAGAGACCCAGTACTTC
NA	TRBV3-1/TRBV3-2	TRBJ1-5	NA	CASSPRDLNQPQHF	TGTGCCAGCAGCCCCCGGGACTTAAATCAGCCCCAGCATTTT
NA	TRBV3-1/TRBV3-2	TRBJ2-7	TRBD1	CASSPGTGYTYEQYF	TGTGCCAGCAGCCCCGGGACAGGTTACACCTACGAGCAGTACTTC
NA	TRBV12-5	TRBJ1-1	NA	CASGLGINTEAFF	TGTGCTAGTGGTTTGGGTATCAACACTGAAGCTTTCTTT
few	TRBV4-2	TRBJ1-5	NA	CASSQEVIGSNQPQHF	TGTGCCAGCAGCCAAGAAGTCATCGGGAGCAATCAGCCCCAGCATTTT
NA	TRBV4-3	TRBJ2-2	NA	CASSQEEGTPGELFF	TGCGCCAGCAGCCAAGAGGAGGGGACCCCCGGGGAGCTGTTTTTT
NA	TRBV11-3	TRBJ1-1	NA	CASSKRAGAPKANTEAFF	TGTGCCAGCAGCAAACGGGCTGGGGCCCCTAAAGCGAACACTGAAGCTTTCTTT
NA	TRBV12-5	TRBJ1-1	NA	CASGFDDGGIQAFF	TGTGCTAGTGGTTTTGATGACGGAGGGATACAAGCTTTCTTT
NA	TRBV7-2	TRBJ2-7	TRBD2	CASSSIIAGPSYEQYF	TGTGCCAGCAGCTCAATAATAGCGGGACCCTCCTACGAGCAGTACTTC
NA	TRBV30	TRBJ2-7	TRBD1	CAWGGTGGIQPNEQYF	TGTGCCTGGGGAGGAACAGGGGGCATCCAGCCGAACGAGCAGTACTTC
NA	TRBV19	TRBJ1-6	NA	CASSMAGYNSPLHF	TGTGCCAGTAGTATGGCAGGGTATAATTCACCCCTCCACTTT
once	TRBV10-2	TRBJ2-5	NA	CASSEWGGAQETQYF	TGCGCCAGCAGTGAATGGGGGGGGGCCCAAGAGACCCAGTACTTC
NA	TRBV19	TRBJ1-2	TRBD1	CASSPSWTGLDGYTF	TGTGCCAGTAGTCCCAGTTGGACAGGGTTGGATGGCTACACCTTC
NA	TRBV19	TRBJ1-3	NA	CASRGVEAGNTIYF	TGTGCCAGTAGGGGAGTGGAGGCTGGAAACACCATATATTTT
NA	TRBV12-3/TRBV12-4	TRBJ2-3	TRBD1	CASSYRGVDTQYF	TGTGCCAGCAGCTACAGGGGTGTGGATACGCAGTATTTT
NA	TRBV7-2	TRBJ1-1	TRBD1	CASSRTGFSTEAFF	TGTGCCAGCAGCAGGACAGGGTTTAGCACTGAAGCTTTCTTT
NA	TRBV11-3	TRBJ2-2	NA	CASSDRDTGELFF	TGTGCCAGCAGCGACCGGGACACCGGGGAGCTGTTTTTT